The 30 T cell receptor beta chains presented below share a single source sample, sequenced in a study of blood T cell repertoires in COVID-19. TCRdb keeps only in-frame clones here, not all; method: immunoSEQ multiplex PCR. The repertoire has about 9,200 clones, 80% to 90% of them found once; the top ten carry more than 8%. The sequencing input was peripheral blood. The source is a man aged 60 to 69 with acute or convalescent COVID-19.

CDR3 coding DNA: TGTGCCAGTATCGGTTCGGGGGACACTGAAGCTTTCTTT. Translation gives CASIGSGDTEAFF. The chain couples TRBV19 to TRBJ1-1, with D perhaps matching TRBD1 (5 bases). The germline gives CDR1 LNHDA, CDR2 SQIVND (reference sequence). This CDR3 has 13 amino acids. The V end lost 7 bases, the J end lost 3 bases, and 12 bases lay between the germline ends.

This clone was observed a single time. The chain employs TRBV19 and TRBJ1-1, with a possible D match to TRBD1 (6 bases). The CDR3 runs to 15 residues. Deletions cut 6 bases from V and 0 bases from J, with 14 bases between. Germline V gives CDR1 LNHDA, CDR2 SQIVND (reference sequence). The CDR3 here is CASRPGDGMNTEAFF. CDR3 DNA sequence: TGTGCCAGTAGGCCAGGGGATGGTATGAACACTGAAGCTTTCTTT.

This clone occurred a few times. This sequence joins TRBV28 and TRBJ2-7; perhaps TRBD1 as D (5 bases). The V end was cut by 3 bases, the J end by 7 bases, with 13 bases between. Germline values: CDR1 MDHEN, CDR2 SYDVKM. CDR3 length: 13 residues. CDR3 sequence: CASSFQGLGEQYV. The CDR3 coding sequence is TGTGCCAGCAGTTTTCAGGGTCTAGGGGAGCAGTACGTC.

The rearrangement links TRBV3-1 (or the pseudogene TRBV3-2) to TRBJ2-6, with D unresolved. The CDR3 is 17 residues long. Per germline, CDR1 LGHDT and CDR2 YNNKEL (reference sequence). Between the trimmed V and J ends, which lost 1 base and 0 bases, there was a span of 10 bases. The CDR3 region is CASSQAGGYSGANVLTF. DNA for the CDR3: TGTGCCAGCAGCCAAGCTGGCGGATACTCTGGGGCCAACGTCCTGACTTTC.

The chain carries TRBV2 and TRBJ1-6; TRBD1 might be the D (6 bases). Germline lookup yields CDR1 SNHLY and CDR2 FYNNEI. This CDR3 is built from 14 residues. The CDR3 sequence is CARGGVSYNSPLHF. DNA for the CDR3: TGTGCTAGGGGGGGGGTCTCCTATAATTCACCCCTCCACTTT.

J is TRBJ2-7 and V is TRBV5-5, with a weak D call TRBD1 (6 bases). CDR3 length: 12 residues. Trimming cost V 6 bases and J 5 bases, with 12 bases left between them. CDR1 is SGHKS and CDR2 is YYEKEE in the germline V gene (reference sequence). The CDR3 DNA sequence: TGTGCCAGCACATGGGACAACCACGAGCAGTACTTC. Translation gives CASTWDNHEQYF.

In this sample, this clone turned up once. The rearrangement links TRBV10-1 to TRBJ1-6, with 8 nucleotides matching TRBD1. Germline V lookup: CDR1 WNHNN, CDR2 SYGVQD (reference sequence). This CDR3 has 17 residues. The junction had 17 bases not matched to a gene; V was cut back by 6 bases and J by 10 bases. The CDR3 protein is CASSRNLTDREGSPLHF. The CDR3 bases are TGCGCCAGCAGCCGAAACCTAACGGACAGGGAAGGGTCACCCCTCCACTTT.

CDR3 residues: CASSEGQGGQPQHF. The DNA for the CDR3 is TGTGCCAGCAGCGAAGGACAGGGGGGACAGCCCCAGCATTTT. V is TRBV13 and J is TRBJ1-5; 10 nucleotides align to TRBD1. The germline V gene encodes CDR1 PRHDT and CDR2 FYEKMQ (reference sequence). This CDR3 region has 14 residues. Unmatched junction bases numbered 5, after V lost 5 bases and J lost 7 bases.

The rearrangement joins TRBV6-5 to TRBJ1-4; the D gene is possibly TRBD1 (5 bases). V dropped 2 bases and J dropped 8 bases, with 15 bases sitting between them. The CDR3 runs 15 residues. The germline V gene has CDR1 MNHEY and CDR2 SVGAGI. The chain's CDR3 is CASSYRPHRGEKLFF. The CDR3, as DNA: TGTGCCAGCAGTTACCGGCCCCACCGGGGGGAAAAACTGTTTTTT.

This chain joins TRBV24-1 and TRBJ2-6; tentatively, D is TRBD2 (6 bases). CDR1 is KGHDR and CDR2 is SFDVKD in the germline V gene. The V and J ends lost 3 bases and 0 bases respectively, with 23 bases between them. This CDR3 comprises 21 residues. CDR3 DNA sequence: TGTGCCACCAGTGATCTAACCCCGGGATCCGGAGGGCACTCTGGGGCCAACGTCCTGACTTTC. Translating it yields CATSDLTPGSGGHSGANVLTF.

J is TRBJ2-7 and V is TRBV5-1, with 11 nucleotides matching TRBD2. Germline V lookup: CDR1 SGHRS, CDR2 YFSETQ. This CDR3 spans 16 amino acids. Unmatched junction bases numbered 8, after V lost 3 bases and J lost 3 bases. CDR3 sequence: CASSSSGRLFLYEQYF. In DNA form, the CDR3 reads TGCGCCAGCAGCTCTAGCGGGAGGCTGTTTCTCTACGAGCAGTACTTC.

This chain connects TRBV29-1 to TRBJ2-1; TRBD2 aligns across 8 bases. V lost 0 bases, J lost 2 bases, and 6 bases stayed unmatched. CDR1 is SQVTM, CDR2 ANQGSEA, per germline. The CDR3 sequence is 16 residues long. CDR3 amino acids: CSVEDPIAGTYNEQFF. The DNA for the CDR3 is TGCAGCGTTGAAGATCCCATAGCGGGAACCTACAATGAGCAGTTCTTC.

This chain links TRBV4-3 with TRBJ2-3, with D perhaps TRBD2 (5 bases). The V gene's germline CDR1 is LGHNA and CDR2 YSLEER. The V end lost 4 bases, the J end lost 1 base, and 15 bases lay between the germline ends. There are 16 residues in the CDR3. This CDR3 reads CASSLRTLRGTDTQYF. The CDR3 coding sequence is TGCGCCAGCAGCCTACGGACTTTACGAGGCACAGATACGCAGTATTTT.

The chain recombines TRBV5-7 with TRBJ2-7; 7 nucleotides line up with TRBD2. TRBV5-7 is an ORF for which the function is uncertain. There are 14 residues in the CDR3. V dropped 4 bases and J dropped 7; count of bases not matched to a gene: 11. CDR3 sequence: CASSKGRLADEQYV. In DNA form, the CDR3 reads TGTGCCAGCAGCAAAGGTAGACTAGCAGATGAGCAGTACGTC.

The V gene is TRBV10-2, the J gene TRBJ2-7, with D hard to call. CDR1 and CDR2 from the germline V gene are WSHSY and SAAADI. V was shortened by 2 bases and J by 4 bases, with 9 bases between the two germline ends. The CDR3 is made up of 13 amino acids. The CDR3, as DNA: TGCGCCAGCAGTGAGGAATTAGCATACGAGCAGTACGTC. Its translation is CASSEELAYEQYV.

This clone occurred a few times. V usage is TRBV18 and J usage is TRBJ2-2; 10 bases are shared with TRBD2. This CDR3 has 16 residues. Germline V gene sequence: CDR1 KGHSH, CDR2 LQKENI. With V trimmed by 8 bases and J by 7 bases, 13 bases remained unmatched. The CDR3 nucleotides are TGTGCCAGCGCTTCAGCGGGAGGGCTCTGGCGCGGGGAGCTGTTTTTT. The encoded protein is CASASAGGLWRGELFF.

The chain joins TRBV12-3 or TRBV12-4 to TRBJ1-1; 8 nucleotides align to TRBD1. This CDR3 contains 13 residues. V trimming: 4 bases; J trimming: 4 bases; junction bases outside the gene matches: 2. The CDR3 sequence is CASSSDRGTEAFF. Written as DNA, the CDR3 is TGTGCCAGCAGTTCCGACAGGGGCACTGAAGCTTTCTTT.

This clone came up a few times. This chain links TRBV7-9 with TRBJ1-3; no clear D gene. Germline V lookup: CDR1 SEHNR, CDR2 FQNEAQ (reference sequence). The CDR3 has 17 amino acids. V shed 1 base and J shed 6 bases, with 19 bases lying between them. The CDR3 is CASSLVFRGSIENTIYF. In DNA form, the CDR3 reads TGTGCCAGCAGCTTAGTCTTCCGAGGGTCTATCGAAAACACCATATATTTT.

The chain carries TRBV6-5 and TRBJ2-1; possible D gene TRBD1, 6 bases. V dropped 6 bases and J dropped 6 bases, with 9 bases sitting between them. This CDR3 spans 12 amino acids. Germline V gene lookup returns CDR1 MNHEY and CDR2 SVGAGI. The CDR3 DNA reads TGTGCCAGCAGGGGGGCTTTCAATGAGCAGTTCTTC. This translates into CASRGAFNEQFF.

The chain couples TRBV27 to TRBJ2-4; tentatively, D is TRBD1 (6 bases). Trimming removed 6 bases at V and 2 bases at J, with 11 bases between. CDR3 length equals 14 residues. Germline V CDR1 and CDR2: MNHEY, SMNVEV (reference sequence). The CDR3 coding sequence is TGTGCCAGCAGACAGGGTGGAACCAAAAACATTCAGTACTTC. Translated: CASRQGGTKNIQYF.

This chain joins TRBV6-5 and TRBJ2-5; 7 nucleotides agree with TRBD1. With V trimmed by 2 bases and J by 5 bases, 5 bases remained unmatched. The CDR3 consists of 14 residues. Germline V CDR1 and CDR2: MNHEY, SVGAGI. CDR3 residues: CASSYEGGDETQYF. The CDR3 nucleotides are TGTGCCAGCAGTTACGAAGGGGGCGATGAGACCCAGTACTTC.

This clone was counted a few times. The genes are TRBV27 and TRBJ1-6; D gene ambiguous. CDR1 is MNHEY, CDR2 SMNVEV, per germline (reference sequence). Trimming took 2 bases from V and 6 from J, leaving 5 bases between them. There are 13 residues in the CDR3. This CDR3 is CASSLTSNSPLHF. In DNA, the CDR3 is TGTGCCAGCAGTTTAACAAGTAATTCACCCCTCCACTTT.

The chain employs TRBV29-1 and TRBJ2-1; 7 positions agree with TRBD2. The V gene's germline CDR1 is SQVTM and CDR2 ANQGSEA. The CDR3 length is 13 residues. Trimming at V came to 2 bases and at J to 8 bases, leaving 6 bases not matched to a gene. The CDR3 DNA reads as TGCAGCGTTGAAATGAGGGGAGGGGATGAGCAGTTCTTC. Translating gives CSVEMRGGDEQFF.

The chain is built from TRBV6-5 and TRBJ2-2; 7 bases match TRBD1. Germline-derived CDR1 and CDR2 are MNHEY and SVGAGI. V gave up 7 bases and J gave up 4 bases; unmatched junction bases: 6. The CDR3 has 14 amino acids. The CDR3 loop reads CASNIQGSTGELFF. The CDR3 bases are TGTGCCAGCAATATACAGGGGTCCACCGGGGAGCTGTTTTTT.

The chain carries TRBV7-9 and TRBJ2-5; the D gene is possibly TRBD1 (6 bases). With 4 bases removed from V and 2 bases from J, the gap between germline ends came to 23 bases. This CDR3 has 18 residues. The germline CDR1 and CDR2 sequences are SEHNR and FQNEAQ (reference sequence). CDR3 residues: CASSWLGSWDNLQETQYF. CDR3 DNA sequence: TGTGCCAGCAGCTGGTTAGGGAGCTGGGACAACTTACAAGAGACCCAGTACTTC.

The chain couples TRBV7-9 to TRBJ2-3, with 10 bases lining up with TRBD2. Germline V gene data show CDR1 as SEHNR and CDR2 as FQNEAQ (reference sequence). The CDR3 has 19 amino acids. V gave up 4 bases and J gave up 6 bases; unmatched junction bases: 19. The CDR3 is CASSSLRQGASGGKDTQYF. DNA of the CDR3: TGTGCCAGCAGCTCCTTAAGACAGGGTGCTAGCGGGGGAAAGGATACGCAGTATTTT.

The chain is built from TRBV10-3 and TRBJ2-1, with 8 nucleotides matching TRBD2. Germline lookup yields CDR1 ENHRY and CDR2 SYGVKD. The CDR3 contains 16 residues. The trim removed 0 bases at V and 3 bases at J, leaving 4 bases unmatched. The CDR3 is CAISESAGGFYNEQFF. DNA for the CDR3: TGTGCCATCAGTGAGTCGGCGGGGGGCTTCTACAATGAGCAGTTCTTC.

The chain combines TRBV12-3 or TRBV12-4 with TRBJ1-4; D might be TRBD1 (5 bases). This CDR3 contains 12 residues. V was trimmed by 3 bases and J by 10 bases, leaving 9 bases between them. The DNA of the CDR3 is TGTGCCAGCAGTTTCTCCGGGGGAAAACTGTTTTTT. Translated: CASSFSGGKLFF.

This clone occurred once. This rearrangement joins TRBV25-1 to TRBJ1-3; no definite D call. Trimming stripped 3 bases from V and 2 bases from J, with 5 bases between. Germline CDR1 and CDR2: MGHDK and SYGVNS. The CDR3 loop spans 13 amino acids. The CDR3 spells CASSDQTGNTIYF. The CDR3 DNA sequence: TGTGCCAGCAGTGACCAGACTGGAAACACCATATATTTT.

Here the CDR3 reads CASSPRPARQETQYF. CDR3 coding DNA: TGTGCCAGCAGCCCCAGGCCCGCCCGCCAGGAGACCCAGTACTTC. The V gene is TRBV7-2, the J gene TRBJ2-5; D is unresolved. Trimming took off 5 bases at V and 5 bases at J, with 18 bases between the two ends. Germline CDR1 SGHTA, CDR2 FQGNSA. The CDR3 consists of 15 residues.